This TCR beta chain was sequenced for a study of CD8+ T cells in alopecia areata. Study observations and caveats: Against the mouse data, patients shared TCRs less clearly, possibly for HLA reasons. In blood and scalp, many expanded lesional clones persisted during tofacitinib.

This CDR3 spans 15 amino acids. Germline lookup yields CDR1 SGHNT and CDR2 YYREEE (reference sequence). The V gene lost 5 bases and the J gene lost 2 bases, with 14 bases spanning the gap. Treatment in this sample: oral pan-JAK inhibitor, 5-10 mg twice daily. Reverse transcribed after extraction, RNA yielded cDNA as the sequencing template. Measured with immunoSEQ multiplex PCR; TCRdb has only the in-frame clones, and not every one. This table has more than 200,000 clones, 43% appearing once. In the case of this clone: Its antigen is unknown.

Sequences were derived from CD4+ T cells sorted from blood, sampled at approximately week 36, from a patient treated with tofacitinib. This receptor was taken from a human donor with alopecia areata. J is TRBJ2-1 and V is TRBV5-4, with D possibly called TRBD1 or TRBD2 (6 bases each). CDR3 sequence (DNA): TGTGCCAGCAGTTTTATCCGGGGGCCCTACAATGAGCAGTTCTTC. It yields the protein CASSFIRGPYNEQFF. The variable domain in full, completed from reference TRBV5-4 and TRBJ2-1, reads ETGVTQSPTHLIKTRGQQVTLRCSSQSGHNTVSWYQQALGQGPQFIFQYYREEENGRGNFPPRFSGLQFPNYSSELNVNALELDDSALYLCASSFIRGPYNEQFFGPGTRLTVL.